These T cell receptor beta chains were read from a single sample in a study of monozygotic twins with cystic fibrosis. Here immunoSEQ multiplex PCR was the method, and the copy in TCRdb shows in-frame clones only, minus some. The data hold around 27,000 clones, with approximately 96% observed a single time. Sequenced: blood. The receptor source for this set is a girl aged 2-10 years with cystic fibrosis. Each CDR3 is given without its conserved first and last residue. The order of the fields is V gene, J gene, D gene, CDR3 protein. D genes are given only for firm matches.

v_call: TRBV15; j_call: TRBJ1-2; d_call: TRBD1; cdr3_aa: ATTWDRDEDYGYT
v_call: TRBV5-4; j_call: TRBJ1-3; d_call: -; cdr3_aa: ASSGQHTASGNTIY
v_call: TRBV7-3; j_call: TRBJ2-3; d_call: TRBD2; cdr3_aa: ASSLSSGPATDTQY
v_call: TRBV27; j_call: TRBJ1-1; d_call: -; cdr3_aa: ASSLQSANTEAF
v_call: TRBV30; j_call: TRBJ2-1; d_call: -; cdr3_aa: AGGSTNSLYNEQF
v_call: TRBV27; j_call: TRBJ1-2; d_call: -; cdr3_aa: ASSFQGSEGLLGYT
v_call: TRBV29-1; j_call: TRBJ2-2; d_call: -; cdr3_aa: SVGVGLNTGELF
v_call: TRBV4-1; j_call: TRBJ1-1; d_call: -; cdr3_aa: ASSQDQANTEAF
v_call: TRBV19; j_call: TRBJ2-2; d_call: TRBD2; cdr3_aa: ASSMEGLAGGWGTGELF
v_call: TRBV7-2; j_call: TRBJ1-2; d_call: TRBD1; cdr3_aa: ASSARQGNYGYT
v_call: TRBV11-3; j_call: TRBJ2-1; d_call: TRBD2; cdr3_aa: ASSLKREIGEQF
v_call: TRBV10-3; j_call: TRBJ1-1; d_call: TRBD1; cdr3_aa: AIRLTGDERTEAF
v_call: TRBV7-9; j_call: TRBJ2-7; d_call: -; cdr3_aa: ASGRSYEQY
v_call: TRBV6-1; j_call: TRBJ2-1; d_call: -; cdr3_aa: ASSENYNEQF
v_call: TRBV7-2; j_call: TRBJ2-7; d_call: TRBD1; cdr3_aa: ASSPVGQGPSYEQY
v_call: TRBV6-5; j_call: TRBJ1-5; d_call: -; cdr3_aa: ASRRGAYSNQPQH
v_call: TRBV9; j_call: TRBJ2-3; d_call: -; cdr3_aa: ASSPEGSHTDTQY
v_call: TRBV30; j_call: TRBJ2-2; d_call: -; cdr3_aa: AWSVLDSNTGELF
v_call: TRBV2; j_call: TRBJ1-3; d_call: -; cdr3_aa: ASSERWGSVNTIY